What follows is one TCR beta chain and its context. RNA was extracted with the RNeasy kit, and a quantity of roughly 0.5 to 1 ug was reverse transcribed using random hexamers. The immunoSEQ assay covered 54 Vbeta and 13 Jbeta segments for CDR3. TCRdb re-derived calls from the immunoSEQ multiplex PCR reads in MiXCR, one entry per CDR3 protein. This sample has roughly 120,000 distinct CDR3 sequences; roughly 94% occur once, and the top ten carry around 0.13%. This specimen comes from a study of CD8 T cells in Susac syndrome. The V end lost 3 bases, the J end lost 0 bases, and 13 bases lay between the germline ends. In germline, CDR1 is SGDLS, CDR2 YYNGEE. The CDR3 length is 17 residues. Included as multiple sclerosis controls were treatment-naive patients who had stable or active relapsing-remitting disease.

The receptor's source is a human donor with multiple sclerosis. The specimen was CD4+ T cells from PBMCs. The chain combines TRBV9 with TRBJ2-6; D is ambiguous. The CDR3 protein is CASSASLVRSGANVLTF. The CDR3 DNA is TGTGCCAGCAGCGCCTCATTGGTGCGCTCTGGGGCCAACGTCCTGACTTTC.